This T cell receptor (beta chain) was recovered during a study of blood T cell repertoires in COVID-19. This CDR3 spans 13 amino acids. Germline CDR1 and CDR2: SNHLY and FYNNEI. The V and J ends lost 8 bases and 3 bases respectively, with 10 bases between them. TCRdb's copy holds only in-frame clones and misses some; the assay was immunoSEQ multiplex PCR. This sample has around 160,000 clones, with about nine tenths found just once. Those enrolled, adults aged roughly 18 to 90 years, came from some 25 US areas. Sequencing was carried out using PBMCs or T cells enriched from blood (not recorded which). This TCR came from a woman in her 40s who had been exposed to COVID-19. V is TRBV2 and J is TRBJ2-2, with D possibly TRBD1 on 6 matching bases. The DNA for the CDR3 is TGTGCCAGCCTAGACAGGCACACCGGGGAGCTGTTTTTT. Translating it yields CASLDRHTGELFF.